Listed below are T cell receptor beta chains from one sample, sequenced in a study of T-cell reconstitution after alpha-beta-depleted transplantation in children. TCRdb itself ran the PCR reads through MiXCR, one entry per CDR3 protein. The sample contains tens of thousands of distinct CDR3 sequences, around 15% of which appear only once. This specimen was PBMCs, mostly from graft donor cells, taken 180 days after TCRalphabeta/CD19-depleted stem cell transplant. These receptor sequences come from a male patient aged 2 to 9 who had a stem cell transplant for acute lymphoblastic leukemia, so the T cells may come from the graft donor. The conserved cysteine and the conserved F or W are not part of the CDR3 here. The D gene is left open where the match is weak.

>TRBV28|TRBD2
ATLAGGREY
>TRBV7-2|-
AISRDSEQY
>TRBV5-1|-
ASSFRGKGTDTQY
>TRBV20-1|TRBD2
SAELAGGPSGELF
>TRBV7-2|-
ASSLVVWDGYT
>TRBV7-8|TRBD1
ASSLFRQGASYEQY
>TRBV6-5|TRBD1
ASSSTTGSYEQY
>TRBV21-1|-
ASSKARKGGSYEQY
>TRBV12-3/TRBV12-4|TRBD2
ASSPPGTSGTGELF
>TRBV4-1|TRBD1
ASSQIDRVEKLF
>TRBV12-3/TRBV12-4|TRBD1
ASSSSRGPQPQH
>TRBV7-8|-
ASSTRGSSYEQY
>TRBV5-5|TRBD1
ASSSSSTGSDYEQY
>TRBV6-1|TRBD2
ASSRGLAGSTETQY
>TRBV20-1|-
SASNNRGGTGELF
>TRBV7-9|-
ASRWAGSDEQY
>TRBV24-1|-
ATSGGAEAF
>TRBV7-9|-
ASSHGGVGTRYSYEQY
>TRBV20-1|-
SARNITNYGYT
>TRBV27|TRBD1
ASSLLIGQGTGSIKAEAF
>TRBV20-1|TRBD1
SASEAGTGASQPQH
>TRBV18|TRBD1
ASSIPGQGWKETQY
>TRBV5-6|-
ASSLDSFPATEAF
>TRBV7-9|TRBD1
ASRARGTGGTDTQY
>TRBV20-1|-
SARENVILEQY
>TRBV5-1|-
ASRDPGAPYNEQF
>TRBV12-3/TRBV12-4|TRBD1
ASRMTGKDQPQH
>TRBV28|-
ASTMSLGSNQPHH
>TRBV7-2|-
ASSPKGDRETQY
>TRBV7-9|-
ASSPDGDTQY
>TRBV20-1|-
SARGRKSYNSPLH
>TRBV7-9|-
ASINRDGSFNTDTQY
>TRBV2|-
ASSEFGDNDNSPLH
>TRBV7-2|-
ASSLGGGRNTIY
>TRBV7-9|-
ASSLAVSFSYEQY
>TRBV18|TRBD1
ASSPLTLVGGGDGYT
>TRBV6-4|TRBD1
ASTHGGQGDHEQY
>TRBV4-1|-
ASSQEGHPNSYNEQF
>TRBV20-1|TRBD1
SARDQTGGEETQY
>TRBV6-5|-
ASSYREGDQPQH
>TRBV20-1|-
SADSFDDQETQY
>TRBV7-2|TRBD2
ASSSLGTTETQY
>TRBV12-3/TRBV12-4|TRBD1
ASSHLGTGGIGNTIY
>TRBV24-1|TRBD1
ATSFGQGLETQH
>TRBV13|-
ASSLETAERNYGYT